This T cell receptor (beta chain) was identified during a study of T cells in Graves' hyperthyroidism and ophthalmopathy. No ophthalmopathy progression within 18 months constituted stable Graves' hyperthyroidism. Hyperthyroidism was newly diagnosed in patients aged 18 to 65 (duration under 2 months). PBMCs were collected from an approximately 9.4 ml volume of fresh peripheral blood. TCR beta CDR3 region amplification was performed from RNA transcripts. A set of HTBI primers served as the primers for a first-round RT-PCR of the TCR CDR3. TCRdb re-analysed the multiplex PCR reads in MiXCR, keeping a single row per CDR3 protein. The sample holds around 340,000 distinct CDR3 sequences, 18% seen once. With respect to this clonotype: Its target is unknown. As the CDR3 is not closed by the conserved phenylalanine or tryptophan, this likely results from a read error.

Study observations and caveats: A model of 13 V-J pairs discriminated ophthalmopathy from stable hyperthyroidism.

This TCR derives from a woman aged 45 to 65 with Graves' hyperthyroidism. The sequencing input was blood.

CDR3 in DNA: TGCAGTGCCATGAACTACGAGCAGTACCTC. It specifies CSAMNYEQYL. V usage is TRBV20-1 and J usage is TRBJ2-7; D gene uncertain. This CDR3 contains 10 residues. With 6 bases removed from V and 3 bases from J, the gap between germline ends came to 6 bases. Germline loops: CDR1 DFQATT, CDR2 SNEGSKA (reference sequence).